This record looks at one TCR beta chain sequence and its context. Its target is unknown. Its ends do not fully match the called genes, so a read error is possible. The data derive from a study of blood T cells in healthy people across ages. Study details: Capture via template switching afforded approximately one barcoded beta molecule per two T cells.

The CDR3 totals 14 residues. Germline V CDR1 and CDR2: SSHAT, FNYEAQ (reference sequence). Donors each provided roughly 10 milliliters of peripheral blood. Together with a sample-barcoded 5' primer, a J-beta primer mix was included in a second PCR lasting roughly 6 to 12 cycles. TCRdb processed the 5' RACE reads anew with MiXCR; each CDR3 protein has one entry. The top ten clones hold 25% to 35% of a sample with about 830,000 distinct CDR3 sequences, around 62% of them seen once. Study conclusions and caveats: Unsorted PBMC input precluded a conclusive naive versus antigen-experienced comparison.

This chain connects TRBV7-7 to TRBJ1-5; D is perhaps TRBD1 (6 bases). This clonotype was obtained from a man younger than 45 in good health. The sample consisted of blood. The CDR3 reads CASSLYRGLGPQHF. In DNA, the CDR3 is TGTGCTAGCAGCCTTTATCGGGGGCTTGGCCCCCAGCATTTT. Combining the CDR3 with reference TRBV7-7 and TRBJ1-5 gives the whole variable domain GAGVSQSPRYKVTKRGQDVTLRCDPISSHATLYWYQQALGQGPEFLTYFNYEAQPDKSGLPSDRFSAERPEGSISTLTIQRTEQRDSAMYRCASSLYRGLGPQHFGDGTRLSIL.